This T cell receptor (beta chain) derives from a study of CD8 T cells in ankylosing spondylitis. Study-wide results and limits: One TCR beta motif, made up of about 8 highly homologous variants, appeared characteristic of ankylosing spondylitis blood. Clones linked to disease were reported to show significant enrichment in matched ankylosing spondylitis synovial fluid.

Notes on this clonotype: The antigen is undetermined.

The CDR3 sequence is 13 residues long. Germline assignment: CDR1 SGDLS and CDR2 YYNGEE. V was trimmed by 4 bases and J by 8 bases, leaving 13 bases between them. It was by quantitative 5'-RACE with molecular barcodes that TCR beta libraries were made. MiXCR was run by TCRdb on the 5' RACE reads, yielding one entry per CDR3 protein. The data contain about 140,000 distinct CDR3 sequences, approximately 32% of them seen just once; the ten biggest clones take up about 6%. The sequence was obtained from a male donor with ankylosing spondylitis. The V and J genes are TRBV9 and TRBJ2-4, with D possibly being TRBD1 (5 bases). Sequenced: synovial fluid, either unsorted or a sorted T cell fraction (not recorded which). The CDR3 DNA reads as TGTGCCAGCAGCCCAAGGGGTCGGGACATTCAGTACTTC. As protein: CASSPRGRDIQYF.